This note documents a single T cell receptor beta chain sequence. What it recognizes is unknown. This record belongs to a study of T cell repertoires in cytomegalovirus infection. CDR3 length: 15 residues. Between the trimmed V and J ends, which lost 0 bases and 4 bases, there was a span of 10 bases. Germline V CDR1 and CDR2: MNHEY, SVGEGT. TCRdb reprocessed the reads with MiXCR, giving one entry per CDR3 protein. Among about 770,000 distinct CDR3 sequences listed, 29% were seen once. This chain uses TRBV6-2 or TRBV6-3 with TRBJ1-5; maybe TRBD1 (5 bases). Sequences were derived from cultured CD8+ T cells from PBMCs, sampled from culture after CMV antigen stimulation. This TCR derives from a human donor in good health (CMV status not recorded). Some clones in this sample may be carry-over from other donors' samples. In DNA, the CDR3 is TGTGCCAGCAGTTACTCGACAGCTCGAAATCAGCCCCAGCATTTT. Translating gives CASSYSTARNQPQHF.